The source of this T cell receptor beta chain is a study of blood T cell repertoires in COVID-19. Across the study: COVID-19 samples, acute and convalescent, were from the United States, Italy and Spain.

Germline V gene sequence: CDR1 MNHEY, CDR2 SMNVEV (reference sequence). The J segment lost 2 bases and the V segment lost 4 bases, leaving 7 bases of the junction unmatched. The CDR3 covers 17 residues. Original processing methods: Counts of nucleated cells, estimated from reference gene primer amplification, were obtained. Generated by immunoSEQ multiplex PCR, the TCRdb table keeps only in-frame clones and is missing some. V and J calls and clone size follow that table, whereas D and trimming were derived from the DNA. Found here are 130,000 or so clones, about three quarters of them singletons; the top ten hold over 15%.

This chain links TRBV27 with TRBJ2-1, with 11 bases matching TRBD2. Source material: peripheral blood. The receptor was isolated from a man aged 50-60 years with acute or convalescent COVID-19. The CDR3 loop reads CASSSLGLAGAYNEQFF. The CDR3 DNA follows: TGTGCCAGCAGTTCCCTCGGACTAGCGGGTGCCTACAATGAGCAGTTCTTC.